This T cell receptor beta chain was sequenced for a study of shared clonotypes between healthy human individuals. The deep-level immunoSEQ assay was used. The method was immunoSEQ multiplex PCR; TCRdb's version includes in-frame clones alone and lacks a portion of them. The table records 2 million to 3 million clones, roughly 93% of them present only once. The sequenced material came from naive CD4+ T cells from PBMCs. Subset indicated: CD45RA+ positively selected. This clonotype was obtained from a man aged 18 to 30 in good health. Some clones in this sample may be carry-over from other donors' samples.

The DNA of the CDR3 is TGCGCCAGCAGCTTGGGATACCTACAGGGGGCGGGTGAAAAACTGTTTTTT. It codes for CASSLGYLQGAGEKLFF. This rearrangement joins TRBV5-1 to TRBJ1-4; TRBD1 aligns across 9 bases. Germline lookup yields CDR1 SGHRS and CDR2 YFSETQ. V gave up 0 bases and J gave up 7 bases; unmatched junction bases: 10. This CDR3 is 17 amino acids long.